Listed below are T cell receptor beta chains from one sample, sequenced in a study of chemoradiotherapy in HPV16-positive cancers. Clones were read by immunoSEQ multiplex PCR, and TCRdb kept only the in-frame ones, dropping some. The table records about 6,100 clones, around 70% of them present only once. Sequencing used tumor tissue, obtained from a patient who underwent chemoradiotherapy. Receptor source: a human donor with HPV-associated anogenital cancer. Both conserved end residues are part of each CDR3. Size values are once, few and many counts, or a class for expanded clones, and some rows have none.

v_gene	abundance	j_gene	CDR3aa
TRBV4-2	.	TRBJ1-5	CASSQESRSWGPSNQPQHF
TRBV21-1	.	TRBJ2-2	CASSQGRPNTGELFF
TRBV27	once	TRBJ2-1	CASSKKREYDEQFF
TRBV5-6	.	TRBJ2-1	CASSFWTDRAYNEQFF
TRBV30	few	TRBJ1-1	CAWIVDRAFF
TRBV9	few	TRBJ2-5	CASSPWETQYF
TRBV28	.	TRBJ2-1	CASSFAGVPPHEQFF
TRBV18	few	TRBJ2-3	CASSPRTGTNTDTQYF
TRBV2	.	TRBJ2-5	CASSGSQGMTQYF
TRBV29-1	.	TRBJ1-1	CSGGSRVAEAFF
TRBV5-8	.	TRBJ2-5	CASSRTGLRQETQYF
TRBV27	.	TRBJ1-2	CASSPRDRVLDGYTF
TRBV27	.	TRBJ2-4	CASSPRGTSFENIQYF
TRBV29-1	.	TRBJ2-5	CSEAAQETQYF
TRBV12-5	once	TRBJ2-7	CASGLEPGVHEQYF
TRBV9	.	TRBJ1-2	CASRAGTGDGYTF
TRBV6-4	.	TRBJ1-5	CATTQGASNQPQHF
TRBV9	medium-sized	TRBJ2-1	CASSLPGGADEQFF
TRBV19	.	TRBJ2-1	CASMPGAPGGNEQFF
TRBV2	few	TRBJ1-5	CASSLSRGSNQPQHF
TRBV5-1	.	TRBJ2-1	CASRGTGAANEQFF
TRBV9	.	TRBJ2-3	CASSVAVSDTQYF
TRBV30	.	TRBJ1-5	CAWSVRYRLNQPQHF
TRBV10-3	.	TRBJ2-1	CASVSGSNNEQFF
TRBV7-8	.	TRBJ2-2	CASSTGLNTGELFF
TRBV7-9	.	TRBJ1-1	CASSIRGGAEAFF
TRBV2	.	TRBJ1-1	CASLPGRARNMNTEAFF
TRBV11-2	.	TRBJ2-7	CASSSSGRYEQYF
TRBV5-1	.	TRBJ2-5	CASTTGASQETQYF
TRBV5-1	few	TRBJ2-5	CASSLGDREQETQYF
TRBV5-1	.	TRBJ1-4	CASKQGPQSTNEKLFF
TRBV9	.	TRBJ1-1	CASSVDAAMNTEAFF
TRBV5-4	.	TRBJ1-2	CASSLGTSPNYGYTF
TRBV29-1	.	TRBJ2-7	CSVVGTGTSYEQYF
TRBV2	once	TRBJ2-3	CASGTGSDTQYF
TRBV11-2	.	TRBJ2-5	CASSADRLETQYF
TRBV5-1	.	TRBJ2-5	CASSREKETQYF
TRBV5-4	.	TRBJ1-2	CASSNDSPYGYTF
TRBV27	.	TRBJ2-7	CASRAGGTPREQYF
TRBV6-5	.	TRBJ2-7	CASSYGGLARHYEQYF
TRBV15	few	TRBJ2-1	CATSRPLADAYNEQFF
TRBV27	.	TRBJ2-1	CASSFAGRNEQFF
TRBV21-1	.	TRBJ2-7	CASSTEPRSAEQYF
TRBV7-9	few	TRBJ2-1	CASSSGTSGSIPQFF
TRBV9	.	TRBJ1-1	CASSVVTNTEAFF